The T cell receptor beta chain described here comes from a study of blood T cell repertoires in COVID-19. Study at large: Spain, Italy and the United States supplied samples that represented acute and convalescent COVID-19. Nucleic acid was either cDNA or gDNA, and it came from T cells, B-cell-depleted T cells, or PBMCs.

The CDR3 length is 13 residues. The V and J ends lost 2 bases and 2 bases respectively, with 7 bases between them. Per germline, CDR1 SNHLY and CDR2 FYNNEI. As handled by the study authors: Cell counts per sample came from amplifying reference gene primers. Measured with immunoSEQ multiplex PCR; TCRdb has only the in-frame clones, and not every one. V and J calls and clone size are copied from that table; D and trimming were computed from the DNA. The data contain fewer than 250,000 clones, 83% of them seen just once; the ten biggest clones take up 2% to 3%. Material: peripheral blood. The chain has TRBV2 and TRBJ2-7, with D maybe TRBD2 (5 bases). The receptor was isolated from a woman aged 70 to 79 with active or convalescent COVID-19. Here the CDR3 reads CASSEPGAYEQYF. In DNA form, the CDR3 reads TGTGCCAGCAGTGAACCCGGGGCCTACGAGCAGTACTTC.